The 6 T cell receptor beta chains in this list originate from one sample, sequenced in a study of cytomegalovirus exposure and HLA in healthy donors (dated by TCRdb to about 2017). Libraries were prepared through the immunoSEQ multiplex PCR assay. TCRdb took over this immuneACCESS table, retaining in-frame rearrangements with V and J assigned. Such tables are incomplete; in checked studies, under half of the missing clones stem from an unresolved V gene, and the remainder is unexplained. The sample table holds around 180,000 clones, of which about 80% were seen once. The ten largest clones take up about 7% of the sample. The material sequenced was PBMCs. The receptors were sampled from a man aged 18 to 29 in good health and CMV-seropositive.

V is TRBV23-1 and J is TRBJ2-1; TRBD1 aligns across 10 bases. TRBV23-1 is treated as an ORF (open reading frame) with a function not yet certain. Trimming cost V 6 bases and J 1 base; bases outside gene matches: 6. This CDR3 is 16 amino acids long. CDR3 amino acids: CASSSPGQGSYNEQFF. In nucleotides, the CDR3 is TGCGCCAGCAGCTCGCCGGGACAGGGGTCCTACAATGAGCAGTTCTTC.

The chain recombines TRBV30 with TRBJ2-7, with a weak D call TRBD2 (5 bases). Germline CDR1 is GTSNPN and CDR2 is SVGIG (reference sequence). This CDR3 has 13 residues. V was shortened by 5 bases and J by 2 bases, with 13 bases between the two germline ends. This CDR3 reads CAWAGGAPYEQYF. The DNA for the CDR3 is TGTGCCTGGGCTGGAGGTGCCCCCTACGAGCAGTACTTC.

V and J are TRBV7-7 and TRBJ2-7; D is possibly TRBD1 (6 bases). V lost 1 base to trimming and J lost 1 base, with 8 bases between them. The CDR3 totals 14 residues. CDR1 and CDR2 (germline): SSHAT, FNYEAQ (reference sequence). The CDR3 is CASSLGDNSYEQYF. CDR3 coding DNA: TGTGCCAGCAGCTTAGGGGACAATTCCTACGAGCAGTACTTC. The complete variable domain, with remaining parts taken from reference TRBV7-7 and TRBJ2-7, reads GAGVSQSPRYKVTKRGQDVTLRCDPISSHATLYWYQQALGQGPEFLTYFNYEAQPDKSGLPSDRFSAERPEGSISTLTIQRTEQRDSAMYRCASSLGDNSYEQYFGPGTRLTVT.

The chain employs TRBV27 and TRBJ2-3; 9 bases are a match to TRBD2. This CDR3 has 15 amino acids. V shed 2 bases and J 5 bases; nucleotides not matched to a gene: 5. Germline V gene sequence: CDR1 MNHEY, CDR2 SMNVEV (reference sequence). This CDR3 reads CASSLRGLAVDTQYF. The CDR3, as DNA: TGTGCCAGCAGTTTAAGGGGACTAGCTGTAGATACGCAGTATTTT.

As for this clone: A single base is all that separates this from a far larger clone, so a read error is likely. The rearrangement uses TRBV2 and TRBJ2-5; D remains unclear. The J call may be mistaken, given a closer DNA end match to TRBJ2-7. This CDR3 region has 11 residues. The germline gives CDR1 SNHLY, CDR2 FYNNEI. The CDR3 DNA is TGTGCCAGCAGTGCTTCCTACGAGCAGTACTTC. Translating it yields CASSASYEQYF.

Only a few counts were recorded for this clone. The J gene is TRBJ2-2, the V gene TRBV29-1; tentative D call: TRBD2 (5 bases). The germline V and J ends were trimmed by 5 bases and 7 bases, with 8 bases remaining between them. The germline V gene encodes CDR1 SQVTM and CDR2 ANQGSEA. The CDR3 sequence is 11 residues long. CDR3 loop: CSVSGIGELFF. The CDR3 DNA follows: TGCAGCGTTTCGGGGATCGGGGAGCTGTTTTTT.